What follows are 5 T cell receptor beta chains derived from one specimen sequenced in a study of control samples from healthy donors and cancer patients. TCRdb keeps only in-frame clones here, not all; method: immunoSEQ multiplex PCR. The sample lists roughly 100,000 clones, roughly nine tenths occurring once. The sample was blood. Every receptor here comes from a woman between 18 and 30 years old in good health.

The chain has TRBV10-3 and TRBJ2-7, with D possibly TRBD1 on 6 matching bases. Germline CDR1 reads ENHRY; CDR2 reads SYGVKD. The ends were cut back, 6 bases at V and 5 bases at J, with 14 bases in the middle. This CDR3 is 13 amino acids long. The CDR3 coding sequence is TGTGCCATCAGAGGCGCAGGGGACAACGAGCAGTACTTC. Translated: CAIRGAGDNEQYF.

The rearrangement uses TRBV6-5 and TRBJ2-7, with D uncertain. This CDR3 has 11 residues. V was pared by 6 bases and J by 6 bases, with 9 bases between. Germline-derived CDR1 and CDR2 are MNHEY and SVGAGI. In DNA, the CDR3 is TGTGCCAGCAGGTTCCTGCGCGAGCAGTACTTC. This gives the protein CASRFLREQYF.

CDR3 nucleotide sequence: TGTGCCTGGGCGGACTATCTCAACACCGGGGAGCTGTTTTTT. This gives the protein CAWADYLNTGELFF. This chain links TRBV30 with TRBJ2-2; a possible D gene is TRBD2 (6 bases). Per germline, CDR1 GTSNPN and CDR2 SVGIG (reference sequence). Trimming removed 5 bases at V and 2 bases at J, with 12 bases between. CDR3 length equals 14 residues.

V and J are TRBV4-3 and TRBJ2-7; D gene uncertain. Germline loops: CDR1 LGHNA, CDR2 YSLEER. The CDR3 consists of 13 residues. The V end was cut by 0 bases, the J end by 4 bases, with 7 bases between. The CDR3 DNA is TGCGCCAGCAGCCAAGATGGCCAATACGAGCAGTACTTC. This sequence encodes CASSQDGQYEQYF.

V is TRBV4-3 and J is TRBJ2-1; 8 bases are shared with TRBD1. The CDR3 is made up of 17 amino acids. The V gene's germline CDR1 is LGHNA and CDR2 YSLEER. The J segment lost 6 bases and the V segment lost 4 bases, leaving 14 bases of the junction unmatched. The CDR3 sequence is CASSRSRQGSPLNEQFF. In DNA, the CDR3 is TGCGCCAGCAGCCGGAGCAGACAGGGGTCCCCCCTCAATGAGCAGTTCTTC.